A single sample is the source of the 11 T cell receptor beta chains below, sequenced in a study of metastatic and nonmetastatic thyroid tumors. MiXCR was used by TCRdb to re-call the PCR reads. Of approximately 50,000 clones in the sample, around 4% were seen once. Among the patients, none had received any treatment before thyroid surgery. The sequencing sample was made of blood. The receptors were gathered from a female donor with papillary thyroid cancer or a benign thyroid nodule (not recorded which). Some clones in this sample may be carry-over from other donors' samples.

This clone is categorized as medium-sized. The chain employs TRBV11-3 and TRBJ1-2; tentative D call: TRBD1 (5 bases). V was cut by 3 bases and J by 8 bases, with 13 bases left in between. This CDR3 contains 13 residues. The germline V gene encodes CDR1 SGHNT and CDR2 YENEEA. The DNA of the CDR3 is TGTGCCAGCAGCTTGTCAGGGCAGCGCGGCTACACCTTC. It encodes CASSLSGQRGYTF. Full variable domain (rest looked up from reference TRBV11-3 and TRBJ1-2): EAGVVQSPRYKIIEKKQPVAFWCNPISGHNTLYWYLQNLGQGPELLIRYENEEAVDDSQLPKDRFSAERLKGVDSTLKIQPAELGDSAVYLCASSLSGQRGYTFGSGTRLTVV.

Many counts were recorded for this clone. V gene TRBV20-1 combines with J gene TRBJ1-1, with 10 bases that match TRBD1. CDR1 is DFQATT, CDR2 SNEGSKA, per germline (reference sequence). Trimming took 3 bases from V and 4 from J; bases not matched to a gene: 8. The CDR3 length is 15 residues. The CDR3: CSASSGTGDSTEAFF. The CDR3 region has the DNA TGCAGTGCTAGTAGTGGGACAGGGGATAGCACTGAAGCTTTCTTT.

In this sample, this clone turned up many times. This sequence joins TRBV10-3 and TRBJ1-2; a weak D match, TRBD1 (6 bases). Trimming took off 2 bases at V and 4 bases at J, with 14 bases between the two ends. The germline gives CDR1 ENHRY, CDR2 SYGVKD. The CDR3 is 15 amino acids. For the CDR3, the DNA is TGTGCCATCAGTGAGCCCGGACAGACCCGCTATGGCTACACCTTC. Amino acids: CAISEPGQTRYGYTF.

This clone has at least ten counts. The V gene is TRBV6-1, the J gene TRBJ1-5, with D possibly being TRBD1 (5 bases). This CDR3 is 18 amino acids long. V was shortened by 5 bases and J by 2 bases, with 22 bases between the two germline ends. The germline V gene encodes CDR1 MNHNS and CDR2 SASEGT. CDR3 sequence reads: CASSLYMGVLGGNQPQHF. The CDR3 DNA follows: TGTGCCAGCAGTTTGTATATGGGGGTTCTAGGGGGCAATCAGCCCCAGCATTTT.

Concerning this clone itself: This sample also contains other DNA sequences that code for the same CDR3. V is TRBV2 and J is TRBJ2-1; 10 nucleotides match TRBD1. The germline V gene has CDR1 SNHLY and CDR2 FYNNEI. The CDR3 consists of 17 residues. The V gene end was trimmed by 6 bases and the J gene end by 4 bases; junction bases not matched to a gene: 12. The CDR3: CASRRTGGASSYNEQFF. The CDR3 nucleotides read TGTGCCAGCAGGAGGACAGGGGGAGCAAGCTCATACAATGAGCAGTTCTTC. Variable domain in full (rest from reference TRBV2 and TRBJ2-1): EPEVTQTPSHQVTQMGQEVILRCVPISNHLYFYWYRQILGQKVEFLVSFYNNEISEKSEIFDDQFSVERPDGSNFTLKIRSTKLEDSAMYFCASRRTGGASSYNEQFFGPGTRLTVL.

This clone came up many times. The chain is built from TRBV7-2 and TRBJ1-1; 7 bases are a match to TRBD1. Germline trimming cut 1 base from V and 5 bases from J; bases unmatched to any gene: 7. The CDR3 length is 15 residues. CDR1 is SGHTA and CDR2 is FQGNSA in the germline V gene. The CDR3 here is CASSLGQGGRTEAFF. CDR3 coding DNA: TGTGCCAGCAGCTTAGGGCAGGGGGGAAGGACTGAAGCTTTCTTT.

This clone was observed many times. The rearrangement joins TRBV18 to TRBJ2-1; 13 bases align to TRBD2. V lost 4 bases to trimming and J lost 4 bases; unmatched junction nucleotides: 1. The CDR3 has 15 amino acids. In germline, CDR1 is KGHSH, CDR2 LQKENI. CDR3 loop: CASSRGLAGYNEQFF. DNA for the CDR3: TGTGCCAGCTCACGGGGACTAGCGGGATACAATGAGCAGTTCTTC.

There are a few counts of this clone. V usage is TRBV20-1 and J usage is TRBJ2-7, with TRBD1 identical over 8 bases. The trim removed 5 bases at V and 0 bases at J, leaving 3 bases unmatched. The CDR3 consists of 13 residues. Germline V gives CDR1 DFQATT, CDR2 SNEGSKA (reference sequence). Written as DNA, the CDR3 is TGCAGTGCTTTGGACAGGGCCTCCTACGAGCAGTACTTC. Translating it yields CSALDRASYEQYF.

V and J are TRBV28 and TRBJ2-6; D unclear. Germline CDR1 reads MDHEN; CDR2 reads SYDVKM. CDR3 length: 17 amino acids. The V end lost 3 bases, the J end lost 0 bases, and 12 bases lay between the germline ends. The CDR3 here is CASSFFGWSSGANVLTF. As DNA, the CDR3 is TGTGCCAGCAGTTTTTTCGGGTGGAGCTCTGGGGCCAACGTCCTGACTTTC.

This clone has a count of ten or more. V is TRBV7-9 and J is TRBJ2-7, with a tentative D call TRBD2 (5 bases). V lost 4 bases and J 3 bases, leaving 16 bases between the germline ends. The CDR3 spans 15 residues. Germline lookup yields CDR1 SEHNR and CDR2 FQNEAQ (reference sequence). The CDR3 sequence is CASSSPADSIYEQYF. The CDR3 DNA follows: TGTGCCAGCAGCTCCCCAGCGGACTCTATCTACGAGCAGTACTTC.

There are many counts of this clone. The chain combines TRBV2 with TRBJ2-2, with a tentative D call TRBD1 (5 bases). V was pared by 3 bases and J by 6 bases, with 8 bases between. The germline gives CDR1 SNHLY, CDR2 FYNNEI. The CDR3 is 13 residues long. The CDR3 nucleotides are TGTGCCAGCAGTGAGGGCAGGGCCGGGGAGCTGTTTTTT. Translation gives CASSEGRAGELFF.